Listed here are 30 T cell receptor beta chains from one sample, sequenced in a study of blood T cells in healthy people across ages. Through a sample-barcoded 5' primer and a J-beta primer mix, a second PCR was run for roughly 6 to 11 cycles. MiXCR, run by TCRdb on the 5' RACE reads, gives a single entry per CDR3 protein. The sample lists around 780,000 distinct CDR3 sequences, 56% occurring once. Sequencing was performed on blood. The source of these receptors is a middle-aged man in good health.

Note on this clonotype: Mismatch with germline at one junction end may stem from a read error. The genes are TRBV5-1 and TRBJ2-4; weak D call: TRBD2 (6 bases). Germline CDR1 reads SGHRS; CDR2 reads YFSETQ. CDR3 length equals 15 residues. In nucleotides, the CDR3 is TGCGCCAGCAGCTTGGATCCGGGAGCCCAAAACATTCAGTACTTC. It translates to CASSLDPGAQNIQYF.

This clonotype turned up a few times. The J gene is TRBJ2-1, the V gene TRBV29-1; TRBD1 agrees at 12 bases. The CDR3 sequence is 15 residues long. The V and J ends lost 7 bases and 0 bases, in that order; junction bases with no gene match: 4. Germline values: CDR1 SQVTM, CDR2 ANQGSEA. CDR3 sequence reads: CSAGTGGLSYNEQFF. CDR3 coding DNA: TGCAGCGCGGGGACAGGGGGCCTCTCCTACAATGAGCAGTTCTTC.

The gene calls are TRBV28 and TRBJ2-5; the match to TRBD2 covers 9 bases. CDR3 size: 15 residues. V lost 6 bases to trimming and J lost 1 base; unmatched junction nucleotides: 6. Germline V lookup: CDR1 MDHEN, CDR2 SYDVKM. The chain's CDR3 is CASSLPGLAQETQYF. CDR3 coding DNA: TGTGCCAGCAGCCTTCCGGGACTAGCCCAAGAGACCCAGTACTTC.

This chain connects TRBV6-5 to TRBJ2-3; 9 positions agree with TRBD1. CDR3 length: 15 residues. With 4 bases clipped from V and 7 bases from J, the junction kept 9 bases outside the gene matches. CDR1 is MNHEY and CDR2 is SVGAGI in the germline V gene. The CDR3 nucleotides read TGTGCCAGCAGTTCACAGGGGGCTTCATTAAATACGCAGTATTTT. Translating it yields CASSSQGASLNTQYF.

Only a few counts were recorded for this clonotype. This chain links TRBV27 with TRBJ2-7, with D uncertain. The V gene lost 4 bases and the J gene lost 2 bases, with 21 bases spanning the gap. The germline V gene encodes CDR1 MNHEY and CDR2 SMNVEV (reference sequence). The CDR3 sequence is 17 residues long. As DNA, the CDR3 is TGTGCCAGCAGTTCCCAGCCCAATTTTGCTCCCGCCTACGAGCAGTACTTC. This sequence encodes CASSSQPNFAPAYEQYF.

The J gene is TRBJ1-2, the V gene TRBV24-1, with a tentative D call TRBD1 (5 bases). The CDR3 length is 15 residues. CDR1 and CDR2 from the germline V gene are KGHDR and SFDVKD. Between the trimmed V and J ends, which lost 4 bases and 4 bases, there was a span of 15 bases. The CDR3 region has the DNA TGTGCCACCAGTGAGGGGGACCCCAGAGGCTATGGCTACACCTTC. It translates to CATSEGDPRGYGYTF.

This chain uses TRBV6-2 or TRBV6-3 with TRBJ2-6; a weak D match, TRBD1 (6 bases). Trimming left V 2 bases short and J 2 bases short, with 19 bases between. The germline CDR1 and CDR2 sequences are MNHEY and SVGEGT. This CDR3 region has 19 residues. CDR3 nucleotide sequence: TGTGCCAGCAGTTACCCCATACGACAGGAAACGACTGGGGCCAACGTCCTGACTTTC. Protein sequence: CASSYPIRQETTGANVLTF.

This rearrangement joins TRBV2 to TRBJ1-1, with TRBD1 as a possible D gene (5 bases). Trimming took 6 bases from V and 2 from J, leaving 13 bases between them. The CDR3 is 14 residues long. Germline assignment: CDR1 SNHLY and CDR2 FYNNEI. The CDR3, as DNA: TGTGCCAGCAGCGCCACAGGTCCTAACACTGAAGCTTTCTTT. Its protein product is CASSATGPNTEAFF.

The rearrangement joins TRBV6-6 to TRBJ1-4; 7 bases agree with TRBD1. Trimming took 7 bases from V and 0 from J; bases not matched to a gene: 8. Germline values: CDR1 MNHNY, CDR2 SVGAGI (reference sequence). This CDR3 is 16 amino acids long. The CDR3 spells CASIPTGATTNEKLFF. The CDR3 coding sequence is TGTGCCAGCATTCCTACAGGGGCTACAACTAATGAAAAACTGTTTTTT.

Remarks on this clonotype: A read error may be the cause here, since a much bigger clone is one base away. The V and J genes are TRBV12-3 or TRBV12-4 and TRBJ2-1; 8 bases are a match to TRBD2. The CDR3 is made up of 17 amino acids. Losses at the gene ends were 1 base for V and 6 bases for J; bases not matched to a gene: 11. CDR3 residues: CASSLVISGGPSNEQFF. The CDR3 DNA is TGTGCCAGCAGTTTAGTCATTTCGGGAGGGCCCTCCAATGAGCAGTTCTTC.

This chain links TRBV6-5 with TRBJ2-5, with unresolved D. The CDR3 runs 13 residues. Trimming removed 3 bases at V and 5 bases at J, with 10 bases between. The germline V gene encodes CDR1 MNHEY and CDR2 SVGAGI. CDR3 nucleotides: TGTGCCAGCAGTTATGGAGTCTCGGAGACCCAGTACTTC. Translated, it gives CASSYGVSETQYF.

The chain joins TRBV4-1 to TRBJ1-1; D is ambiguous. V lost 0 bases to trimming and J lost 10 bases, with 18 bases between them. The CDR3 extends over 15 amino acids. Germline lookup yields CDR1 MGHRA and CDR2 YSYEKL. The chain's CDR3 is CASSQDGPTRWGAFF. In DNA form, the CDR3 reads TGCGCCAGCAGCCAAGATGGGCCGACGAGGTGGGGAGCTTTCTTT.

The chain combines TRBV12-3 or TRBV12-4 with TRBJ1-5, with D unclear. V lost 6 bases and J lost 6, with 15 bases in between. CDR3 length: 14 residues. CDR3 in amino acids: CASSLGPGGQPQHF. CDR3 nucleotides: TGTGCCAGCAGCCTTGGACCGGGCGGTCAGCCCCAGCATTTT.

This clonotype has only a few counts. The chain links TRBV5-1 to TRBJ1-2, with D perhaps TRBD1 (5 bases). CDR1 SGHRS and CDR2 YFSETQ come from the germline V gene. V gave up 2 bases and J gave up 4 bases, with 21 bases separating them. The CDR3 runs to 17 residues. The CDR3 region is CASSFGDGREYGYGYTF. The DNA for the CDR3 is TGCGCCAGCAGCTTCGGTGATGGCAGGGAATACGGCTATGGCTACACCTTC.

This clonotype was counted only a few times. This rearrangement joins TRBV7-2 to TRBJ1-4; D is possibly TRBD1 (5 bases). Trimming shortened V by 5 bases and J by 11 bases, and 9 bases separated the two germline ends. The CDR3 sequence is 11 residues long. Germline CDR1 reads SGHTA; CDR2 reads FQGNSA. The CDR3 nucleotides are TGTGCCAGCAGCCTCCGGGACAAACTGTTTTTT. Translating it yields CASSLRDKLFF.

The chain carries TRBV6-2 or TRBV6-3 and TRBJ2-7; no reliable D call. The CDR3 loop spans 14 amino acids. Trimming stripped 4 bases from V and 1 base from J, with 11 bases between. CDR1 and CDR2 (germline): MNHEY, SVGEGT. The CDR3 spells CASSLPTHSYEQYF. Here the CDR3 DNA reads TGTGCCAGCAGTTTACCGACACATTCCTACGAGCAGTACTTC.

This chain uses TRBV4-2 with TRBJ1-5; no reliable D call. V lost 1 base, J lost 3 bases, and 10 bases lay in between. Germline V gives CDR1 LGHNA, CDR2 YNFKEQ. The CDR3 is 15 amino acids. Written as DNA, the CDR3 is TGTGCCAGCAGCCAAGGGCAAGCTCCCAATCAGCCCCAGCATTTT. Protein product: CASSQGQAPNQPQHF.

The V and J genes are TRBV4-1 and TRBJ2-5; the D gene is possibly TRBD1 (6 bases). The DNA end favors TRBJ2-7, so the J call may be wrong. The CDR3 loop spans 14 amino acids. The germline CDR1 and CDR2 sequences are MGHRA and YSYEKL. This chain's CDR3 is CASSPFTGLDEQYF. CDR3 bases: TGCGCCAGCAGCCCTTTCACAGGGTTGGACGAGCAGTACTTC.

The chain couples TRBV5-5 to TRBJ2-4; D ambiguous. The end of the DNA aligns better with TRBJ2-7, so the J call may be wrong. The CDR3 spans 13 residues. CDR1 SGHKS and CDR2 YYEKEE come from the germline V gene (reference sequence). The CDR3 sequence is CASSQDNAAEQYF. The CDR3 bases are TGTGCCAGCAGCCAAGATAATGCCGCCGAGCAGTACTTC.

This clonotype was seen a handful of times. The chain has TRBV9 and TRBJ2-5; TRBD2 is a possible D gene (6 bases). Trimming removed 2 bases at V and 0 bases at J, with 14 bases between. CDR1 and CDR2 (germline): SGDLS, YYNGEE. The CDR3 is 16 amino acids. CDR3 loop: CASSVTAGSYQETQYF. DNA for the CDR3: TGTGCCAGCAGCGTTACGGCGGGGTCGTACCAAGAGACCCAGTACTTC.

This clonotype has a handful of counts. The chain links TRBV4-3 to TRBJ2-7, with D hard to call. CDR3 size: 13 residues. Germline V lookup: CDR1 LGHNA, CDR2 YSLEER. The ends were cut back, 1 base at V and 3 bases at J, with 7 bases in the middle. CDR3 in amino acids: CASSQGTYYEQYF. As DNA, the CDR3 is TGCGCCAGCAGCCAAGGTACTTACTACGAGCAGTACTTC.

This chain uses TRBV27 with TRBJ1-4; a possible D gene is TRBD1 (6 bases). Germline values: CDR1 MNHEY, CDR2 SMNVEV (reference sequence). V dropped 3 bases and J dropped 8 bases, with 16 bases sitting between them. The CDR3 contains 15 residues. The DNA of the CDR3 is TGTGCCAGCAGTTTTGTCAAGGGGGGCAGAGAAAAACTGTTTTTT. As protein: CASSFVKGGREKLFF.

This clonotype has more than one count but fewer than ten. The chain has TRBV6-2 or TRBV6-3 and TRBJ2-1; 11 bases match TRBD2. J gave up 6 bases and V 2 bases, and 9 bases lay outside the gene matches. The CDR3 runs 17 residues. The germline CDR1 and CDR2 sequences are MNHEY and SVGEGT. The CDR3 DNA is TGTGCCAGCAGTTACCGGGAGACTAGCGGGATTACCAATGAGCAGTTCTTC. It encodes CASSYRETSGITNEQFF.

The chain carries TRBV5-1 and TRBJ2-7; 8 bases map to TRBD2. CDR1 is SGHRS and CDR2 is YFSETQ in the germline V gene. The V and J ends lost 4 bases and 1 base, in that order; junction bases with no gene match: 7. The CDR3 totals 15 residues. The CDR3 DNA sequence: TGCGCCAGCAGCCCGGGGGGGGGCGAGTCCTACGAGCAGTACTTC. Encoded protein: CASSPGGGESYEQYF. Filled out from reference TRBV5-1 and TRBJ2-7, the complete variable domain reads KAGVTQTPRYLIKTRGQQVTLSCSPISGHRSVSWYQQTPGQGLQFLFEYFSETQRNKGNFPGRFSGRQFSNSRSEMNVSTLELGDSALYLCASSPGGGESYEQYFGPGTRLTVT.

In DNA form, the CDR3 reads TGTGCCACCAGTGACACCGCCCGGCAGGGATCCTACAATGAGCAGTACTTC. Residues: CATSDTARQGSYNEQYF. The genes are TRBV24-1 and TRBJ2-7, with D possibly being TRBD1 (5 bases). This CDR3 region has 17 residues. Per the germline V gene, CDR1 is KGHDR and CDR2 is SFDVKD. V lost 4 bases to trimming and J lost 7 bases, with 25 bases between them.

This clonotype was seen only a few times. This chain's CDR3 is CASSPERGEQETQYF. The CDR3, as DNA: TGTGCCAGCAGCCCGGAGCGTGGGGAACAAGAGACCCAGTACTTC. The chain uses TRBV13 and TRBJ2-5; no reliable D call. Trimming left V 5 bases short and J 2 bases short, with 15 bases between. CDR3 size: 15 residues. Germline V gene lookup returns CDR1 PRHDT and CDR2 FYEKMQ (reference sequence).

V gene TRBV7-9 combines with J gene TRBJ2-4; D may be TRBD2 (6 bases). The J call may be in error: the DNA end matches TRBJ2-7 better. There are 14 residues in the CDR3. Per germline, CDR1 SEHNR and CDR2 FQNEAQ (reference sequence). The CDR3 loop is CASSLGGTSSEQYF. In nucleotides, the CDR3 is TGTGCCAGCAGCTTGGGGGGTACTAGCTCCGAGCAGTACTTC.

The chain employs TRBV10-3 and TRBJ2-7, with 7 positions matching TRBD1. There are 12 residues in the CDR3. V was pared by 5 bases and J by 9 bases, with 7 bases of the junction left unmatched. Germline CDR1 ENHRY, CDR2 SYGVKD. The CDR3 region has the DNA TGTGCCATCAGTCAGACAGGGACCGGGCAGTACTTC. This codes for CAISQTGTGQYF.

CDR3 sequence (DNA): TGTGCCAGCAGTTTGGGTATTGAGCAGTTCTTC. Amino acid sequence: CASSLGIEQFF. This chain links TRBV12-3 or TRBV12-4 with TRBJ2-1; D is undetermined. The CDR3 is 11 amino acids. V lost 3 bases and J 9 bases, leaving 6 bases between the germline ends.

This clonotype has only a few counts. The chain recombines TRBV12-3 or TRBV12-4 with TRBJ1-1; D gene ambiguous. The CDR3 length is 16 residues. V was pared by 0 bases and J by 0 bases, with 11 bases between. In DNA, the CDR3 is TGTGCCAGCAGTTTAGCGCAGGCTTTACTGAACACTGAAGCTTTCTTT. It is translated as CASSLAQALLNTEAFF.